These 14 T cell receptor beta chains were sequenced from one sample in a study of beta chain features in type 1 diabetes (dated by TCRdb to between 2018 and 2020). The protocol used for the library was the immunoSEQ multiplex PCR assay. The High Capacity cDNA Reverse Transcription Kit was used to reverse transcribe all of the isolated RNA, meaning that expressed TCRB transcripts were what got sequenced. TCRdb carries this immuneACCESS record with in-frame sequences only. Its versions omit some clonotypes, under half of them owing to an unresolved V gene in the studies checked, with the rest unexplained. The sample table lists about 150,000 clones, less than 11% of them with a count of one. Approximately 1.3% of the sample goes to the ten largest clones. The sequenced sample consisted of naive CD4+ T cells from blood. According to the study, the label for this sample's cell subset or site signals: true naive CD4+ T cells. These receptors were collected from a man between 18 and 29 years old in good health.

In its sample, this clone was seen a few times. The rearrangement uses TRBV9 and TRBJ2-3; 7 nucleotides match TRBD1. The CDR3 runs to 15 residues. V was pared by 2 bases and J by 0 bases, with 3 bases of the junction left unmatched. CDR1 SGDLS and CDR2 YYNGEE come from the germline V gene. CDR3 loop: CASSVTTGSTDTQYF. For the CDR3, the DNA is TGTGCCAGCAGCGTGACGACAGGGAGCACAGATACGCAGTATTTT.

Many counts were recorded for this clone. The J gene is TRBJ1-4, the V gene TRBV9, with D perhaps matching TRBD1 (6 bases). The CDR3 totals 14 residues. Trimming took 4 bases from V and 6 from J, leaving 13 bases between them. CDR1 is SGDLS and CDR2 is YYNGEE in the germline V gene. The chain's CDR3 is CASSSRQEDEKLFF. In nucleotides, the CDR3 is TGTGCCAGCAGCTCCAGACAGGAAGATGAAAAACTGTTTTTT.

The CDR3 DNA sequence: TGTGCCAGCAGTTTATCAAACAGGGGTGATGGCTACACCTTC. It yields the protein CASSLSNRGDGYTF. The rearrangement links TRBV27 to TRBJ1-2; 7 positions agree with TRBD1. The length of the CDR3 is 14 residues. V trimming: 0 bases; J trimming: 6 bases; junction bases outside the gene matches: 4. CDR1 and CDR2 (germline): MNHEY, SMNVEV (reference sequence).

The J gene is TRBJ1-3, the V gene TRBV6-6; D is possibly TRBD1 (6 bases). This CDR3 has 14 amino acids. The germline V and J ends were trimmed by 7 bases and 4 bases, with 14 bases remaining between them. Germline loops: CDR1 MNHNY, CDR2 SVGAGI (reference sequence). The CDR3 region has the DNA TGTGCCAGCATCTTGGACAGACGGGGAAACACCATATATTTT. Protein product: CASILDRRGNTIYF.

The chain combines TRBV28 with TRBJ1-5, with 9 bases that match TRBD1. The junction had 6 bases not matched to a gene; V was cut back by 5 bases and J by 7 bases. The CDR3 is 14 residues long. Per the germline V gene, CDR1 is MDHEN and CDR2 is SYDVKM. The CDR3 bases are TGTGCCAGCAGTAATACAGGGGGCCGCCAGCCCCAGCATTTT. It specifies CASSNTGGRQPQHF.

In its sample, this clone was seen a few times. This chain links TRBV28 with TRBJ2-1; D gene uncertain. V gave up 6 bases and J gave up 4 bases, with 19 bases separating them. This CDR3 has 16 amino acids. Germline V CDR1 and CDR2: MDHEN, SYDVKM. CDR3 nucleotide sequence: TGTGCCAGCAGCCAAAGCGACGGATCCGGGTACAATGAGCAGTTCTTC. Encoded protein: CASSQSDGSGYNEQFF.

The rearrangement links TRBV7-3 to TRBJ1-6; D perhaps matches TRBD1 (5 bases). Germline assignment: CDR1 SGHTA and CDR2 FQGTGA. The CDR3 length is 14 residues. The V end was cut by 4 bases, the J end by 8 bases, with 12 bases between. The CDR3 sequence: CASSWGRDDSPLHF. Here the CDR3 DNA reads TGTGCCAGCAGCTGGGGCAGGGATGATTCACCCCTCCACTTT.

J is TRBJ2-7 and V is TRBV4-3; 10 bases map to TRBD1. The CDR3 consists of 16 residues. With V trimmed by 1 base and J by 0 bases, 3 bases remained unmatched. Germline V gene data show CDR1 as LGHNA and CDR2 as YSLEER. CDR3 coding DNA: TGCGCCAGCAGCCAAGGGGACAGGGGAAGCTCCTACGAGCAGTACTTC. It yields the protein CASSQGDRGSSYEQYF.

This clone was observed at least ten times. CDR3 in amino acids: CASSQATAKDTQYF. CDR3 sequence (DNA): TGCGCCAGCAGCCAAGCTACCGCCAAAGATACGCAGTATTTT. This chain uses TRBV4-3 with TRBJ2-3; no definite D call. V was pared by 1 base and J by 5 bases, with 10 bases between. Germline V gene lookup returns CDR1 LGHNA and CDR2 YSLEER. The CDR3 is 14 residues long.

This clone was detected many times. The chain recombines TRBV7-9 with TRBJ2-3; D call uncertain. This CDR3 has 13 residues. The germline gives CDR1 SEHNR, CDR2 FQNEAQ (reference sequence). Between the trimmed V and J ends, which lost 0 bases and 4 bases, there was a span of 5 bases. The CDR3 sequence: CASSLARADTQYF. The CDR3, as DNA: TGTGCCAGCAGCTTAGCGCGAGCAGATACGCAGTATTTT.

CDR3 loop: CASRRQGDGYTF. The CDR3 DNA reads as TGTGCCAGCAGGCGACAGGGGGACGGCTACACCTTC. The rearrangement links TRBV6-6 to TRBJ1-2; 9 bases are a match to TRBD1. Per germline, CDR1 MNHNY and CDR2 SVGAGI (reference sequence). The CDR3 extends over 12 amino acids. J gave up 8 bases and V 6 bases, and 4 bases lay outside the gene matches.

This clone was counted a few times. J is TRBJ1-1 and V is TRBV2; possible D gene TRBD1, 6 bases. Germline V lookup: CDR1 SNHLY, CDR2 FYNNEI. V shed 7 bases and J shed 2 bases, with 11 bases lying between them. The CDR3 has 13 amino acids. For the CDR3, the DNA is TGTGCCAGCAAGGGGGGGCGAAACACTGAAGCTTTCTTT. Its translation: CASKGGRNTEAFF.

The sample holds a few counts of this clone. The V gene is TRBV2, the J gene TRBJ2-2; D is possibly TRBD2 (7 bases). Germline CDR1 reads SNHLY; CDR2 reads FYNNEI. The germline V and J ends were trimmed by 6 bases and 7 bases, with 12 bases remaining between them. The CDR3 runs 13 residues. The CDR3 DNA reads as TGTGCCAGCAGATCGGGGGGCCACGGGGAGCTGTTTTTT. Translating it yields CASRSGGHGELFF.

This rearrangement joins TRBV7-6 to TRBJ2-5; 10 bases fit TRBD1. The CDR3 is 14 residues long. Trimming cost V 7 bases and J 3 bases; bases outside gene matches: 5. Germline CDR1 reads SGHVS; CDR2 reads FNYEAQ. The DNA of the CDR3 is TGTGCCAGCACCCGGGGGACAGGGGAAGAGACCCAGTACTTC. Translation gives CASTRGTGEETQYF.